A selection of T cell receptor beta chains follows, all from one sample in a study of pediatric ulcerative colitis. Generated by immunoSEQ multiplex PCR, the TCRdb table keeps only in-frame clones and is missing some. The table has 37,000 or so clones, approximately 87% seen once; the top ten hold about 23%. The material sequenced was blood. Every receptor here comes from a girl aged 10-17 years with moderate ulcerative colitis. Each CDR3 is given with its conserved first and last residue. The D gene is left open where the match is weak. For some rows the clone size is stated as once, few or many, or as a class when expanded; others skip it.

V,size,D,J,CDR3,DNA
TRBV4-3,once,-,TRBJ1-6,CASSQDVGLSPLHF,TGCGCCAGCAGCCAAGACGTGGGGCTCTCACCCCTCCACTTT
TRBV6-4,-,TRBD1,TRBJ1-1,CASSETGTGANTEAFF,TGTGCCAGCAGTGAAACTGGGACAGGGGCGAACACTGAAGCTTTCTTT
TRBV30,-,-,TRBJ1-6,CAWSWGSYNSPLHF,TGTGCCTGGAGCTGGGGGTCTTATAATTCACCCCTCCACTTT
TRBV28,-,-,TRBJ1-1,CASSRGLFSWTAMNTEAFF,TGTGCCAGCAGCCGAGGTCTCTTTTCTTGGACAGCCATGAACACTGAAGCTTTCTTT
TRBV29-1,few,TRBD1,TRBJ1-2,CSVTGTGGSIRGYTF,TGCAGCGTCACCGGGACAGGGGGCAGCATACGGGGCTACACCTTC
TRBV13,once,-,TRBJ1-1,CASSLTSGPGNTEAFF,TGTGCCAGCAGCTTAACTTCCGGGCCGGGGAACACTGAAGCTTTCTTT
TRBV4-1,few,-,TRBJ1-4,CASSRSDATNEKLFF,TGCGCCAGCAGCCGATCAGATGCAACTAATGAAAAACTGTTTTTT
TRBV2,-,-,TRBJ2-1,CASDYNEQFF,TGTGCCAGCGATTACAATGAGCAGTTCTTC
TRBV19,few,-,TRBJ1-5,CASSLGQMQPQHF,TGTGCCAGTAGTCTCGGACAAATGCAGCCCCAGCATTTT
TRBV4-3,-,-,TRBJ2-7,CASSQGNGVKQYF,TGCGCCAGCAGCCAGGGAAACGGGGTAAAGCAGTACTTC
TRBV9,-,-,TRBJ2-2,CASRRATNTGELFF,TGTGCCAGCCGGCGGGCGACGAACACCGGGGAGCTGTTTTTT
TRBV27,-,-,TRBJ2-3,CASSLSGLLWTDTQYF,TGTGCCAGCAGTTTATCCGGACTACTATGGACAGATACGCAGTATTTT
TRBV19,-,-,TRBJ1-2,CASSPTVPGDGYTF,TGTGCCAGTAGCCCGACGGTGCCCGGCGATGGCTACACCTTC
TRBV27,-,-,TRBJ1-3,CASTSAASSGNTIYF,TGTGCCAGCACCTCGGCAGCTAGCTCTGGAAACACCATATATTTT
TRBV2,-,-,TRBJ1-5,CASSATDQPQHF,TGTGCCAGCAGTGCGACTGACCAGCCCCAGCATTTT
TRBV9,few,TRBD1,TRBJ1-5,CASSSDRGNQPQHF,TGTGCCAGCAGCTCGGACAGGGGCAATCAGCCCCAGCATTTT
TRBV2,few,-,TRBJ1-2,CASRENYGYTF,TGTGCCAGCAGAGAGAACTATGGCTACACCTTC
TRBV11-3,-,TRBD2,TRBJ2-1,CASSPETSGSSSEQFF,TGTGCCAGCAGCCCTGAGACTAGCGGGAGCTCTAGTGAGCAGTTCTTC
TRBV28,few,-,TRBJ1-5,CASSLRGQPQHF,TGTGCCAGCAGTTTAAGGGGTCAGCCCCAGCATTTT
TRBV7-2,-,-,TRBJ2-1,CASSLLGSNEQFF,TGTGCCAGCAGCCTTTTAGGAAGCAATGAGCAGTTCTTC
TRBV27,-,-,TRBJ1-4,CASTRGAYGPEKLFF,TGTGCCAGCACCCGGGGGGCATACGGCCCTGAAAAACTGTTTTTT
TRBV2,-,TRBD2,TRBJ2-3,CASSGPSGLAGRTDTQYF,TGTGCCAGCAGTGGACCCAGTGGACTAGCGGGGCGCACAGATACGCAGTATTTT
TRBV30,-,-,TRBJ1-2,CAWSSGDYGYTF,TGTGCCTGGAGTTCGGGGGACTATGGCTACACCTTC
TRBV29-1,-,-,TRBJ1-2,CSVEDPTGPYGYTF,TGCAGCGTTGAAGACCCAACAGGCCCCTATGGCTACACCTTC
TRBV2,-,-,TRBJ2-1,CASSERWEPSFF,TGTGCCAGCAGTGAGCGGTGGGAACCCTCATTCTTC